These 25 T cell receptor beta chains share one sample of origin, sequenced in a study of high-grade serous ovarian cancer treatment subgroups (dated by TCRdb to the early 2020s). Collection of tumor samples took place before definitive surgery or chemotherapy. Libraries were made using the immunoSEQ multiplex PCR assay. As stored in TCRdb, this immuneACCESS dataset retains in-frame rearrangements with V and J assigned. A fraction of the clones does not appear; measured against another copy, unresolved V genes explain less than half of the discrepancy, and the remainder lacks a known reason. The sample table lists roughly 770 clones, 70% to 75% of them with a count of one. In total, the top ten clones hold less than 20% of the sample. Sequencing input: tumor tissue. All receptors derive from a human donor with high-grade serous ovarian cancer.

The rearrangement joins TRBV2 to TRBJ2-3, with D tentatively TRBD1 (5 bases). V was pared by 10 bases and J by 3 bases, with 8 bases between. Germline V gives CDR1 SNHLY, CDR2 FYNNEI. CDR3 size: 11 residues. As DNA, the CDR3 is TGTGCCACCCCAGGGACAGATACGCAGTATTTT. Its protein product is CATPGTDTQYF.

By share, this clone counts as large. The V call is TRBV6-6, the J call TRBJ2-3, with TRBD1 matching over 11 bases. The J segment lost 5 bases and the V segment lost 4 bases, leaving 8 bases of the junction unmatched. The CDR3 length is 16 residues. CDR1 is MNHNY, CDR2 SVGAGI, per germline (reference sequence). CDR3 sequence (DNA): TGTGCCAGCAGTTCCCCGGACAGGGGGCTCGGAGATACGCAGTATTTT. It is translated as CASSSPDRGLGDTQYF.

The CDR3 DNA is TGTGCCAGCAAAGGGGTGGAGGGTTGGGGCAATCAGCCCCAGCATTTT. Translation: CASKGVEGWGNQPQHF. V and J are TRBV28 and TRBJ1-5; weak D call: TRBD1 (5 bases). Between the trimmed V and J ends, which lost 7 bases and 2 bases, there was a span of 18 bases. The CDR3 has 16 amino acids. CDR1 MDHEN and CDR2 SYDVKM come from the germline V gene.

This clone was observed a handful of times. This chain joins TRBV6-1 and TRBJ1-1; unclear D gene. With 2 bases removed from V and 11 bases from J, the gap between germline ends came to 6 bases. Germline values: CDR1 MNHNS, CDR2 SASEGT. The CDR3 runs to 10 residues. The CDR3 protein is CASSERRAFF. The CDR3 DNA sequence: TGTGCCAGCAGTGAAAGGCGGGCTTTCTTT.

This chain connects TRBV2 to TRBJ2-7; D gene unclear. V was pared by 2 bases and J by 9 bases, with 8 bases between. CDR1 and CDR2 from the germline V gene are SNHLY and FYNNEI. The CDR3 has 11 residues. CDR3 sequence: CASSELLGQYF. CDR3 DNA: TGTGCCAGCAGTGAATTGTTGGGGCAGTACTTC.

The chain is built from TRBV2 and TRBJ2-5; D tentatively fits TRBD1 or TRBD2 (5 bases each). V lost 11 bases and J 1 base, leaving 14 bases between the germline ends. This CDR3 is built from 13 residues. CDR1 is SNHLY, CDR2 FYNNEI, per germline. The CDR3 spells CAQRDQPQETQYF. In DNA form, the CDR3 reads TGTGCCCAAAGGGACCAGCCCCAAGAGACCCAGTACTTC.

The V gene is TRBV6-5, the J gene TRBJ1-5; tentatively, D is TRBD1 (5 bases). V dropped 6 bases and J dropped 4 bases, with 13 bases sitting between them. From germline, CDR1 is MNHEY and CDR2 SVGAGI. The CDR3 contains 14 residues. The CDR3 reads CASRGGGGNQPQHF. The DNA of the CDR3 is TGTGCCAGCAGGGGCGGGGGAGGTAATCAGCCCCAGCATTTT.

CDR3 sequence (DNA): TGTGCCAGCAGTTTAGGTCGTAGTAGCAGATACAATGAGCAGTTCTTC. Protein sequence: CASSLGRSSRYNEQFF. The rearrangement uses TRBV28 and TRBJ2-1, with D unclear. V lost 2 bases and J lost 4, with 15 bases in between. This CDR3 comprises 16 residues. Germline CDR1 and CDR2: MDHEN and SYDVKM.

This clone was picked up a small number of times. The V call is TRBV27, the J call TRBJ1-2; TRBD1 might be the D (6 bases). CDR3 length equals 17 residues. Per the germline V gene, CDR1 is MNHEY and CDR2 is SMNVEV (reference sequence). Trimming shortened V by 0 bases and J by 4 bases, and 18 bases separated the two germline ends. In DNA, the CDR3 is TGTGCCAGCAGTTTATCTCGCCTCGGGGGCCTATCCTATGGCTACACCTTC. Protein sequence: CASSLSRLGGLSYGYTF.

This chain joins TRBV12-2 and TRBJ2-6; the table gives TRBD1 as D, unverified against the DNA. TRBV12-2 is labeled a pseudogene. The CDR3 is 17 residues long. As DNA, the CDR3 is TGTGCAAGTCGCCGAACAATCACACAAAGTCGGGCCAACGTCCTGACTTTC. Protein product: CASRRTITQSRANVLTF.

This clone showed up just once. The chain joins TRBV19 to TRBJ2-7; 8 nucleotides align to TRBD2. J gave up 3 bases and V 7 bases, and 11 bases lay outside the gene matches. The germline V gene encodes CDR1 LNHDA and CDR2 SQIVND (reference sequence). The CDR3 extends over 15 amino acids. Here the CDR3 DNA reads TGTGCCAGTACGAAGAACCGGGAGGGAAGCTACGAGCAGTACTTC. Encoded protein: CASTKNREGSYEQYF.

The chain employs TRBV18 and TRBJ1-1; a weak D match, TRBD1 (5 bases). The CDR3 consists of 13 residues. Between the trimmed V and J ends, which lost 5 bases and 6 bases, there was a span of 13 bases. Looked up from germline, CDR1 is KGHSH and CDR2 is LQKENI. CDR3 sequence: CASSNQGGAEAFF. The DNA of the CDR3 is TGTGCCAGCTCAAACCAGGGCGGCGCTGAAGCTTTCTTT.

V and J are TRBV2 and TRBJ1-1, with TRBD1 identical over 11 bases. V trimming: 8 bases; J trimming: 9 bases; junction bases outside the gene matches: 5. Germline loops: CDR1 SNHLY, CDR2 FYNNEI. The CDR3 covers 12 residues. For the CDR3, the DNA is TGTGCCAGCGGAGGACAGGGGGCGAAAGCTTTCTTT. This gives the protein CASGGQGAKAFF. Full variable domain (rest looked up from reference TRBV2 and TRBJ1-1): EPEVTQTPSHQVTQMGQEVILRCVPISNHLYFYWYRQILGQKVEFLVSFYNNEISEKSEIFDDQFSVERPDGSNFTLKIRSTKLEDSAMYFCASGGQGAKAFFGQGTRLTVV.

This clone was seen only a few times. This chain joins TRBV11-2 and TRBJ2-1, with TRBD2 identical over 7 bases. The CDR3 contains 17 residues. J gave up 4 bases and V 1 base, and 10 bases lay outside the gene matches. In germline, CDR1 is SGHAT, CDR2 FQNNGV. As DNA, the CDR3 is TGTGCCAGCAGCTTAGGCCTGAGCGGGATGGGGTACAATGAGCAGTTCTTC. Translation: CASSLGLSGMGYNEQFF.

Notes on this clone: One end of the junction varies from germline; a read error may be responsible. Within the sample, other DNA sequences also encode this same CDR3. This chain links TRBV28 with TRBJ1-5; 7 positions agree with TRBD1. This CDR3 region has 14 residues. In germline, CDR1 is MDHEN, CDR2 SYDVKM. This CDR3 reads CASTTDRDNQPQHF. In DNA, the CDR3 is TGCGCCAGCACCACCGACAGGGACAATCAGCCCCAGCATTTT.

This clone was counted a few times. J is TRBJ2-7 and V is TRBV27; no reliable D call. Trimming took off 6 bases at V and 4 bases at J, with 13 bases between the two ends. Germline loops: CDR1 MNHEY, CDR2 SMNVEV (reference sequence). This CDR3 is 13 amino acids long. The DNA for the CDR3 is TGTGCCAGCAGCCGAACCCGGCAATACGAGCAGTACTTC. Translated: CASSRTRQYEQYF.

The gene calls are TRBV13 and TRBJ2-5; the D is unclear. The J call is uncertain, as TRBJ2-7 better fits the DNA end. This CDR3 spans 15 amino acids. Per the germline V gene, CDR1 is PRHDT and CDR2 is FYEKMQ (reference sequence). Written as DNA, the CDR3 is TGTGCCAGCAGCTTAGCTTCTATACCTTACTACGAGCAGTACTTC. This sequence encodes CASSLASIPYYEQYF.

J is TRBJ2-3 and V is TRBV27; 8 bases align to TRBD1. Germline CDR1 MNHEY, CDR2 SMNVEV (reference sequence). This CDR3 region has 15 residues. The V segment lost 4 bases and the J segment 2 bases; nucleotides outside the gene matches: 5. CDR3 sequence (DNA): TGTGCCAGCAGTTCCGGACAGGGCCACACAGATACGCAGTATTTT. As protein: CASSSGQGHTDTQYF.

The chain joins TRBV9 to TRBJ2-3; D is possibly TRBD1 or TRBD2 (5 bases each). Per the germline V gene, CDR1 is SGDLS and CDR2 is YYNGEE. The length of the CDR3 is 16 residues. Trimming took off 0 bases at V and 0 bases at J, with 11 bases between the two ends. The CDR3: CASSVGGAPSTDTQYF. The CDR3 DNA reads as TGTGCCAGCAGCGTAGGAGGGGCGCCTAGCACAGATACGCAGTATTTT.

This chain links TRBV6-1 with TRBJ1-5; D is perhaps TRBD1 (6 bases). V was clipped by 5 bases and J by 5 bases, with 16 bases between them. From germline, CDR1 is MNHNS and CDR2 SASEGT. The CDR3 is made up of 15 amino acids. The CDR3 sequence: CASSPAPGDDQPQHF. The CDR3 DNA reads TGTGCCAGCAGTCCGGCCCCAGGGGACGATCAGCCCCAGCATTTT.

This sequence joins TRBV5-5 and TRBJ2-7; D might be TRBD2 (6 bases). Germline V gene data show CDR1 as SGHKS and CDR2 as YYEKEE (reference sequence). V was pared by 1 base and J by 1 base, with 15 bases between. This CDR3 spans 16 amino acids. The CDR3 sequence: CASSLSPSDKSYEQYF. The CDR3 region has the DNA TGTGCCAGCAGCTTGAGTCCTAGCGATAAGTCCTACGAGCAGTACTTC. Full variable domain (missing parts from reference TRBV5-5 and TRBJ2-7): DAGVTQSPTHLIKTRGQQVTLRCSPISGHKSVSWYQQVLGQGPQFIFQYYEKEERGRGNFPDRFSARQFPNYSSELNVNALLLGDSALYLCASSLSPSDKSYEQYFGPGTRLTVT.

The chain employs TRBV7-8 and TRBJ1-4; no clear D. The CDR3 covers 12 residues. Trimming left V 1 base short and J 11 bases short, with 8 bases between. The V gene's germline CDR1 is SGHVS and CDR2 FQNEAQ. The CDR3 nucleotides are TGTGCCAGCAGCTTAGATCGAGGGAAACTGTTTTTT. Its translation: CASSLDRGKLFF.

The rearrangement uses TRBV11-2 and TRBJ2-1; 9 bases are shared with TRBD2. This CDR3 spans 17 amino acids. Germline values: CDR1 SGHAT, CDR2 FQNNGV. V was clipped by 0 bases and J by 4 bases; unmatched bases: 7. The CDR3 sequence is CASSLDGVTSGYNEQFF. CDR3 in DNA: TGTGCCAGCAGCTTAGATGGGGTGACTAGCGGATACAATGAGCAGTTCTTC.

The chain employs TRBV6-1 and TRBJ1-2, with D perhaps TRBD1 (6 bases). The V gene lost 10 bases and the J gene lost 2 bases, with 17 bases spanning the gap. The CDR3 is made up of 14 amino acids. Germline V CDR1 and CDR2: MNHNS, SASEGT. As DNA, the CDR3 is TGTGCCACCCATAGAGGGGGGGCCAACTATGGCTACACCTTC. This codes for CATHRGGANYGYTF.

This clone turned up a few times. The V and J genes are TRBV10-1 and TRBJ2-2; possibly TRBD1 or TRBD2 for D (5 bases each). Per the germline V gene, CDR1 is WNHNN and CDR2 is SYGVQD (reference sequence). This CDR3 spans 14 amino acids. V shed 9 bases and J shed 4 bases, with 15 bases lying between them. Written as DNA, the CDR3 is TGCGCCAGTACCGGGACGGCGACCACCGGGGAGCTGTTTTTT. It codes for CASTGTATTGELFF.